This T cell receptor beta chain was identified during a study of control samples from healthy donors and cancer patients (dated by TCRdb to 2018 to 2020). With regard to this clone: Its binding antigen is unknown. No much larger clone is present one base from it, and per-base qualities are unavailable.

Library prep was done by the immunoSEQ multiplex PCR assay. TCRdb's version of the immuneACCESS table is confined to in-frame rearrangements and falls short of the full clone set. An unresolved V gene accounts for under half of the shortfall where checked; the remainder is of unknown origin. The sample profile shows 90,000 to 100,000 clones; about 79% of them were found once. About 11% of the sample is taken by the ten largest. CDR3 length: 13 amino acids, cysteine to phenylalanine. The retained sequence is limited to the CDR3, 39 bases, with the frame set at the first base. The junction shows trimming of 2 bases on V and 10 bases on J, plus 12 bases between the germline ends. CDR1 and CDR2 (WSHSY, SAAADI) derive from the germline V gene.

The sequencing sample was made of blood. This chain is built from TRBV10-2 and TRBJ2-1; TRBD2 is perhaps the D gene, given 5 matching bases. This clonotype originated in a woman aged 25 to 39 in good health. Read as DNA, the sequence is TGCGCCAGCAGTGAGATCTTGGGCGGGGAGCAGTTCTTC. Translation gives CASSEILGGEQFF.